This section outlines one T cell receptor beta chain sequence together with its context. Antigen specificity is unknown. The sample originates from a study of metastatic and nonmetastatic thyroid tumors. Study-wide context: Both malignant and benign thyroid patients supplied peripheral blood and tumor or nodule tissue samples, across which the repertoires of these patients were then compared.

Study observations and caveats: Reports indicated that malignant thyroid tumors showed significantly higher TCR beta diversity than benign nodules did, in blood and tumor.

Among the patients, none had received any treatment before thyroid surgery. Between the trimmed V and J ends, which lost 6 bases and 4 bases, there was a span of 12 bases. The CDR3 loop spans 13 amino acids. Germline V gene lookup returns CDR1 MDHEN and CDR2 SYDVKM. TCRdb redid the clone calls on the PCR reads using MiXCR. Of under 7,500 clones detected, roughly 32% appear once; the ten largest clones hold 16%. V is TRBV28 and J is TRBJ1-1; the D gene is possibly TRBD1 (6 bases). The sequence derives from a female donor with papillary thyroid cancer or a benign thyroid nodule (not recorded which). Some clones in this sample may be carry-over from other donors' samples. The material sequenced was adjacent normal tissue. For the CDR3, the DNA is TGTGCCAGCAGGGGCAGGGGAGGCACTGAAGCTTTCTTT. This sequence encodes CASRGRGGTEAFF.